The 25 T cell receptor beta chains given below trace back to one sample, sequenced in a study of regulatory T cells in long-lasting Graves disease. The time point: newly diagnosed GD, antithyroid drugs for less than 3 months. After RNA was extracted from PBMCs, the TCR library was made from it. Arm-PCR with iRepertoire HTBI primers amplified the CDR3 regions for these TCR beta libraries. TCRdb re-called the multiplex PCR reads with MiXCR, one entry per CDR3 protein. The table includes roughly 610,000 distinct CDR3 sequences, about 16% detected once. The same specimen was also included in a second study, on T cells in Graves' hyperthyroidism and ophthalmopathy.

The starting material was peripheral blood mononuclear cells (PBMCs), obtained at new diagnosis, from a patient treated with antithyroid drugs. These receptors originate from a man between 18 and 35 years old with Graves disease.

V and J are TRBV5-1 and TRBJ2-1; 13 nucleotides align to TRBD2. V trimming: 4 bases; J trimming: 4 bases; junction bases outside the gene matches: 8. Per germline, CDR1 SGHRS and CDR2 YFSETQ. The CDR3 loop spans 17 amino acids. The CDR3 coding sequence is TGCGCCAGCAGCGTCGGACTAGCGGGGGCCAATTACAATGAGCAGTTCTTC. It yields the protein CASSVGLAGANYNEQFF.

This clonotype was observed a few times. The genes are TRBV6-5 and TRBJ2-3, with a weak D call TRBD2 (5 bases). V gave up 2 bases and J gave up 6 bases, with 9 bases separating them. Germline CDR1 reads MNHEY; CDR2 reads SVGAGI. The CDR3 spans 13 residues. CDR3 sequence reads: CASSYRTGDTQYF. CDR3 nucleotide sequence: TGTGCCAGCAGTTACCGGACTGGGGATACGCAGTATTTT.

This chain connects TRBV20-1 to TRBJ2-7; 12 bases are shared with TRBD2. This CDR3 contains 14 residues. Germline CDR1 DFQATT, CDR2 SNEGSKA (reference sequence). V trimming: 5 bases; J trimming: 3 bases; junction bases outside the gene matches: 5. The CDR3 sequence is CSARPTSGSYEQYF. The CDR3 nucleotides are TGCAGTGCTCGACCGACTAGCGGGAGCTACGAGCAGTACTTC.

This chain connects TRBV3-1 to TRBJ2-1, with a tentative D call TRBD2 (5 bases). The CDR3 contains 15 residues. Trimming stripped 7 bases from V and 0 bases from J, with 13 bases between. The V gene's germline CDR1 is LGHDT and CDR2 YNNKEL (reference sequence). CDR3 nucleotide sequence: TGTGCCAGCACTACGGACTCTAGCTCCTACAATGAGCAGTTCTTC. Translated, it gives CASTTDSSSYNEQFF.

The chain uses TRBV30 and TRBJ1-4, with no clear D. This CDR3 spans 16 amino acids. Germline V gene data show CDR1 as GTSNPN and CDR2 as SVGIG (reference sequence). V was clipped by 0 bases and J by 3 bases, with 14 bases between them. Here the CDR3 reads CAWSVGGTAANEKLFF. In nucleotides, the CDR3 is TGTGCCTGGAGTGTAGGTGGTACTGCGGCTAATGAAAAACTGTTTTTT.

At least ten counts were recorded for this clonotype. The gene calls are TRBV7-9 and TRBJ2-7; D call uncertain. The ends were cut back, 4 bases at V and 6 bases at J, with 13 bases in the middle. From germline, CDR1 is SEHNR and CDR2 FQNEAQ (reference sequence). CDR3 length: 13 amino acids. CDR3 sequence: CASSYAGSGEQYF. CDR3 in DNA: TGTGCCAGCAGCTATGCAGGTTCGGGCGAGCAGTACTTC.

This clonotype has ten or more counts. The chain is built from TRBV2 and TRBJ1-1; D is unresolved. The CDR3 covers 14 residues. Looked up from germline, CDR1 is SNHLY and CDR2 is FYNNEI. With 4 bases removed from V and 3 bases from J, the gap between germline ends came to 12 bases. CDR3 in DNA: TGTGCCAGCAGTGTGCACTCAAGGTACACTGAAGCTTTCTTT. The encoded protein is CASSVHSRYTEAFF. The full variable domain, with the rest looked up from reference TRBV2 and TRBJ1-1, is EPEVTQTPSHQVTQMGQEVILRCVPISNHLYFYWYRQILGQKVEFLVSFYNNEISEKSEIFDDQFSVERPDGSNFTLKIRSTKLEDSAMYFCASSVHSRYTEAFFGQGTRLTVV.

This clonotype was recorded a few times. This CDR3 is CAGRRDSAVLNSPLHF. The CDR3 DNA is TGTGCCGGACGCCGGGACAGTGCCGTTTTAAATTCACCCCTCCACTTT. The rearrangement links TRBV30 to TRBJ1-6; TRBD1 agrees at 7 bases. Unmatched junction bases numbered 17, after V lost 8 bases and J lost 7 bases. Germline V gene sequence: CDR1 GTSNPN, CDR2 SVGIG (reference sequence). This CDR3 spans 16 amino acids.

In its sample, this clonotype was seen many times. The chain joins TRBV2 to TRBJ1-2; a possible D gene is TRBD1 (5 bases). CDR1 and CDR2 (germline): SNHLY, FYNNEI. This CDR3 comprises 15 residues. Trimming cost V 8 bases and J 0 bases, with 16 bases left between them. Here the CDR3 reads CASAFGAEANYGYTF. The CDR3 DNA reads as TGTGCCAGCGCGTTCGGGGCGGAAGCTAACTATGGCTACACCTTC.

This clonotype was seen many times. The rearrangement links TRBV27 to TRBJ1-2, with no clear D. In germline, CDR1 is MNHEY, CDR2 SMNVEV (reference sequence). Between the trimmed V and J ends, which lost 5 bases and 4 bases, there was a span of 11 bases. The CDR3 runs 13 residues. In DNA, the CDR3 is TGTGCCAGCAGTCCCGCGGCAATCTATGGCTACACCTTC. As protein: CASSPAAIYGYTF.

The chain links TRBV5-6 to TRBJ2-3; TRBD2 agrees at 7 bases. CDR1 is SGHDT and CDR2 is YYEEEE in the germline V gene. V dropped 4 bases and J dropped 2; count of bases not matched to a gene: 4. CDR3 length equals 14 residues. CDR3 amino acids: CASSLGRDTDTQYF. In nucleotides, the CDR3 is TGTGCCAGCAGCCTAGGGAGGGACACAGATACGCAGTATTTT.

This clonotype was detected ten times or more. The J gene is TRBJ2-1, the V gene TRBV12-3 or TRBV12-4; a possible D gene is TRBD2 (6 bases). CDR3 length: 12 residues. The germline V and J ends were trimmed by 3 bases and 9 bases, with 9 bases remaining between them. The CDR3 loop reads CASSLTRGEQFF. The CDR3 DNA sequence: TGTGCCAGCAGTTTGACTAGAGGTGAGCAGTTCTTC.

CDR3 protein: CASSYRGDRMNTEAFF. CDR3 in DNA: TGTGCCAGCAGTTATCGGGGGGACAGGATGAACACTGAAGCTTTCTTT. The rearrangement uses TRBV7-2 and TRBJ1-1, with 8 bases fitting TRBD1. Trimming removed 6 bases from V and 0 bases from J; junction bases left unmatched: 9. This CDR3 spans 16 amino acids. Germline V lookup: CDR1 SGHTA, CDR2 FQGNSA. Supplemented by reference TRBV7-2 and TRBJ1-1, the full variable domain reads GAGVSQSPSNKVTEKGKDVELRCDPISGHTALYWYRQSLGQGLEFLIYFQGNSAPDKSGLPSDRFSAERTGGSVSTLTIQRTQQEDSAVYLCASSYRGDRMNTEAFFGQGTRLTVV.

In this sample, this clonotype turned up many times. The J gene is TRBJ1-4, the V gene TRBV12-3 or TRBV12-4; D gene unclear. Trimming removed 1 base at V and 5 bases at J, with 8 bases between. This CDR3 has 14 amino acids. Written as DNA, the CDR3 is TGTGCCAGCAGTTTAGAGGTCTTAAATGAAAAACTGTTTTTT. This translates into CASSLEVLNEKLFF.

At least ten counts were recorded for this clonotype. The chain combines TRBV12-3 or TRBV12-4 with TRBJ1-6; the match to TRBD1 covers 7 bases. The CDR3 is made up of 15 amino acids. The V and J ends lost 5 bases and 8 bases, in that order; junction bases with no gene match: 9. CDR3 loop: CASSLTGLQDSPLHF. DNA of the CDR3: TGTGCCAGCAGTCTGACAGGGCTTCAGGATTCACCCCTCCACTTT.

This clonotype was detected ten times or more. The rearrangement uses TRBV11-2 and TRBJ2-1, with D unresolved. CDR3 length: 15 amino acids. V lost 5 bases and J lost 7, with 18 bases in between. Looked up from germline, CDR1 is SGHAT and CDR2 is FQNNGV. For the CDR3, the DNA is TGTGCCAGCAGCAGGCTGATGGGTCCGACAAATGAGCAGTTCTTC. It specifies CASSRLMGPTNEQFF.

This clonotype came up many times. The chain couples TRBV18 to TRBJ1-5; D unclear. From germline, CDR1 is KGHSH and CDR2 LQKENI. Between the trimmed V and J ends, which lost 0 bases and 11 bases, there was a span of 8 bases. This CDR3 has 12 residues. DNA for the CDR3: TGTGCCAGCTCACCACCCGGCAGATCCCAGCATTTT. Translating gives CASSPPGRSQHF. Complete variable domain (other parts from reference TRBV18 and TRBJ1-5): NAGVMQNPRHLVRRRGQEARLRCSPMKGHSHVYWYRQLPEEGLKFMVYLQKENIIDESGMPKERFSAEFPKEGPSILRIQQVVRGDSAAYFCASSPPGRSQHFGDGTRLSIL.

As to this clonotype: A much larger clone differs from this one at a single base, so this may be a read error. The J gene is TRBJ2-1, the V gene TRBV30; D is ambiguous. Germline-derived CDR1 and CDR2 are GTSNPN and SVGIG (reference sequence). V was trimmed by 0 bases and J by 10 bases, leaving 16 bases between them. CDR3 length: 14 amino acids. CDR3 in amino acids: CAWSVGRSSYEQFF. The CDR3, as DNA: TGTGCCTGGAGTGTCGGAAGGTCCTCCTACGAGCAGTTCTTC.

V gene TRBV3-1 combines with J gene TRBJ2-7; the match to TRBD2 covers 8 bases. With 2 bases clipped from V and 7 bases from J, the junction kept 7 bases outside the gene matches. The germline CDR1 and CDR2 sequences are LGHDT and YNNKEL (reference sequence). The CDR3 extends over 14 amino acids. CDR3 sequence reads: CASSQFSGTREQYF. DNA of the CDR3: TGTGCCAGCAGCCAATTTAGCGGGACGCGAGAGCAGTACTTC.

This clonotype has at least ten counts. This rearrangement joins TRBV7-6 to TRBJ1-1, with a possible D match to TRBD1 (5 bases). V was cut by 5 bases and J by 0 bases, with 13 bases left in between. This CDR3 has 15 amino acids. Germline V gene sequence: CDR1 SGHVS, CDR2 FNYEAQ. The CDR3 spells CASSLARGLNTEAFF. In nucleotides, the CDR3 is TGTGCCAGCAGCCTCGCACGGGGGTTGAACACTGAAGCTTTCTTT.

This clonotype was counted only a few times. The chain links TRBV7-9 to TRBJ1-4; D possibly corresponds to TRBD1 (6 bases). This CDR3 is 12 amino acids long. The germline gives CDR1 SEHNR, CDR2 FQNEAQ (reference sequence). V lost 5 bases to trimming and J lost 15 bases, with 16 bases between them. The CDR3 is CASSIETRGVFF. In nucleotides, the CDR3 is TGTGCCAGCAGCATAGAGACCAGGGGAGTGTTTTTT.

This clonotype was observed many times. The J gene is TRBJ1-1, the V gene TRBV15, with D perhaps TRBD1 (5 bases). V lost 0 bases and J lost 3, with 11 bases in between. CDR1 and CDR2 from the germline V gene are LNHNV and YYDKDF (reference sequence). The CDR3 sequence is 15 residues long. CDR3 DNA: TGTGCCACCAGCAGAGAGCCAGGGATGTACACTGAAGCTTTCTTT. Translation gives CATSREPGMYTEAFF. Filled out from reference TRBV15 and TRBJ1-1, the complete variable domain reads DAMVIQNPRYQVTQFGKPVTLSCSQTLNHNVMYWYQQKSSQAPKLLFHYYDKDFNNEADTPDNFQSRRPNTSFCFLDIRSPGLGDTAMYLCATSREPGMYTEAFFGQGTRLTVV.

This clonotype was detected a few times. The rearrangement uses TRBV10-3 and TRBJ2-7; 10 bases align to TRBD1. CDR3 length: 14 residues. Germline loops: CDR1 ENHRY, CDR2 SYGVKD. The V segment lost 4 bases and the J segment 3 bases; nucleotides outside the gene matches: 3. The chain's CDR3 is CAISARDRGYEQYF. CDR3 nucleotide sequence: TGTGCCATCAGTGCCCGGGACAGGGGCTACGAGCAGTACTTC.

This chain uses TRBV10-3 with TRBJ2-6; D is tentatively TRBD1 or TRBD2 (5 bases each). Germline values: CDR1 ENHRY, CDR2 SYGVKD. Trimming removed 3 bases at V and 2 bases at J, with 11 bases between. The CDR3 runs to 16 residues. CDR3 bases: TGTGCCATCAGTGAATCACGAGGGGCTGGGGCCAACGTCCTGACTTTC. The encoded protein is CAISESRGAGANVLTF.

This rearrangement joins TRBV3-1 to TRBJ2-1, with 13 bases lining up with TRBD2. Germline CDR1 and CDR2: LGHDT and YNNKEL (reference sequence). The V and J ends lost 1 base and 9 bases, in that order; junction bases with no gene match: 15. The CDR3 extends over 19 amino acids. In DNA, the CDR3 is TGTGCCAGCAGCCAAGTTAGAAATTTAAGGACTAGCGGGAGTGGTGAGCAGTTCTTC. Protein: CASSQVRNLRTSGSGEQFF.